Reported below is one T cell receptor (beta chain). The data stem from a study of blood T cell repertoires in COVID-19. Germline assignment: CDR1 MGHDK and CDR2 SYGVNS. The CDR3 extends over 16 amino acids. V shed 5 bases and J 0 bases; nucleotides not matched to a gene: 4. Original handling: Estimated nucleated cell counts came from reference gene primer amplification. Using immunoSEQ multiplex PCR, the repertoire was profiled, and TCRdb retains in-frame clones only, with some absent. V, J and clone size were drawn from that table, and D and trimming were deduced from the DNA. This sample carries 10,000 or so clones, around 85% of them seen once, and the ten largest clones take roughly 5.1%.

The sequence was collected from a human donor in a cohort sampled during active COVID-19. The chain couples TRBV25-1 to TRBJ1-6; 7 bases fit TRBD1. The material sequenced was peripheral blood. CDR3 region: CASSLGGGSYNSPLHF. CDR3 nucleotide sequence: TGTGCCAGCAGTCTAGGGGGCGGCTCCTATAATTCACCCCTCCACTTT.